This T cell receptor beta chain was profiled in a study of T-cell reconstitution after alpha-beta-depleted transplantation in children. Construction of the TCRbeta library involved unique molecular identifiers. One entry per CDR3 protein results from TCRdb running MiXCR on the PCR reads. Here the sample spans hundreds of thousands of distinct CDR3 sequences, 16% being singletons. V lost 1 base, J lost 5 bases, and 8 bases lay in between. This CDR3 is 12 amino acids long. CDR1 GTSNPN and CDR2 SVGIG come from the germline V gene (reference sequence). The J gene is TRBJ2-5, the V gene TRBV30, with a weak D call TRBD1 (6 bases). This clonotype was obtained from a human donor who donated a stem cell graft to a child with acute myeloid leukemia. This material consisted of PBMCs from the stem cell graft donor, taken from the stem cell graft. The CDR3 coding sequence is TGTGCCTGGAGTGCAGGGGCGGAGACCCAGTACTTC. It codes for CAWSAGAETQYF.